This TCR beta chain was found in a study of blood T cell repertoires in COVID-19. Across the study: Whether acute or convalescent, the COVID-19 samples came from the United States, Italy and Spain. T cells, B-cell-depleted T cells, or PBMCs supplied cDNA or gDNA.

This clone came up a few times. Other DNA sequences of this sample code for an identical CDR3. Clones were sequenced by immunoSEQ multiplex PCR, and TCRdb holds only the in-frame ones, with some missing. The profile shows approximately 280,000 clones, 90% of them singletons. The CDR3 extends over 14 amino acids. Germline V CDR1 and CDR2: SGHRS, YFSETQ. V lost 0 bases to trimming and J lost 2 bases, with 6 bases between them. The chain carries TRBV5-1 and TRBJ2-1, with D unresolved. Sequencing was performed on PBMCs or T cells enriched from blood (not recorded which). The clonotype originates from a woman aged 18 to 35 with acute COVID-19. The CDR3 protein is CASSLGQAYNEQFF. The CDR3 DNA reads TGCGCCAGCAGCTTGGGGCAGGCCTACAATGAGCAGTTCTTC.